This T cell receptor beta chain derives from a study of OX40 agonist ivuxolimab in advanced cancers. About the research overall: Enrollees could have had prior anti-PD-1, anti-PD-L1 or anti-CTLA-4 therapy, which approximately 38% had received.

Study-wide points: Expanded peripheral T-cell antigen specificity went undetermined.

Remarks on this clone: What it recognizes is unknown.

V trimming: 8 bases; J trimming: 4 bases; junction bases outside the gene matches: 10. This CDR3 has 15 amino acids. CDR1 and CDR2 (germline): SNHLY, FYNNEI. Blood sampling was done at baseline, cycle 4 day 1, and cycle 7 day 1. Sequencing was performed with immunoSEQ multiplex PCR; in TCRdb, only in-frame clones are kept and a portion is missing. The table includes some 30,000 clones, more than 75% detected once. This chain links TRBV2 with TRBJ1-4, with TRBD1 matching over 7 bases. The TCR was taken from an adult with an advanced solid tumor such as melanoma, head and neck, liver or kidney cancer. The source material was CD4+ or CD8+ T cells sorted from blood, sampled in a trial of the OX40 agonist ivuxolimab. CDR3 nucleotide sequence: TGTGCCAGCGGACGGCGACAGGGTGATAATGAAAAACTGTTTTTT. Its protein product is CASGRRQGDNEKLFF.